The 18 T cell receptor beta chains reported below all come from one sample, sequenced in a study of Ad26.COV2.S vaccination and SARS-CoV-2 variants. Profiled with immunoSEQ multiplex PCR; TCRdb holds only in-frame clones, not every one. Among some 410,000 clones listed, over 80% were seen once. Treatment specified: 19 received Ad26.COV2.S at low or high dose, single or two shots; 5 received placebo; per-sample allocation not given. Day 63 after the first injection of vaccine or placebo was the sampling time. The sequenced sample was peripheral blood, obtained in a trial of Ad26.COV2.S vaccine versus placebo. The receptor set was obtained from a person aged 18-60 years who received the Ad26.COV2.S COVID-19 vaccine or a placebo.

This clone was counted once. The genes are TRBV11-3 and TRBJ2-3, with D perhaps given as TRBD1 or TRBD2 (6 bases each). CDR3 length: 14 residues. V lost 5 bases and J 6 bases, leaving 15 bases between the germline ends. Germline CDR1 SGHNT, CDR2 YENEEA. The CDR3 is CASSLWGAGDTQYF. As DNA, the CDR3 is TGTGCCAGCAGCCTCTGGGGGGCCGGGGATACGCAGTATTTT.

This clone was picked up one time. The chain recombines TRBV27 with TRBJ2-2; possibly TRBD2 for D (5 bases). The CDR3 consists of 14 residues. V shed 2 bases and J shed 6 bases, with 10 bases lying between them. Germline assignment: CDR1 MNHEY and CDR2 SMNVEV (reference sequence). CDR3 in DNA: TGTGCCAGCAGTTTAATTCTAGCCCCCGGGGAGCTGTTTTTT. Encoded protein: CASSLILAPGELFF.

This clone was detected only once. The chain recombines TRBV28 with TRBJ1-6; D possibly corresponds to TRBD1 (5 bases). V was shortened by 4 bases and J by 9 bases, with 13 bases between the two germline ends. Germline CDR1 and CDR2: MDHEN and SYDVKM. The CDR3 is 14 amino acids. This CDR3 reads CASSSGGNSSPLHF. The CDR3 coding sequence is TGTGCCAGCAGTTCCGGGGGTAATTCTTCACCCCTCCACTTT.

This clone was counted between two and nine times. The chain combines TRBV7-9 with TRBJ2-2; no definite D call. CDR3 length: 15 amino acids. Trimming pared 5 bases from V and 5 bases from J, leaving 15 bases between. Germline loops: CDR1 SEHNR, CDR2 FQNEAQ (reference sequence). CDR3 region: CASSLHSVGTGELFF. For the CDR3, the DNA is TGTGCCAGCAGCCTACATTCCGTTGGGACCGGGGAGCTGTTTTTT. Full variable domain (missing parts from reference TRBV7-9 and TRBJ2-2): DTGVSQNPRHKITKRGQNVTFRCDPISEHNRLYWYRQTLGQGPEFLTYFQNEAQLEKSRLLSDRFSAERPKGSFSTLEIQRTEQGDSAMYLCASSLHSVGTGELFFGEGSRLTVL.

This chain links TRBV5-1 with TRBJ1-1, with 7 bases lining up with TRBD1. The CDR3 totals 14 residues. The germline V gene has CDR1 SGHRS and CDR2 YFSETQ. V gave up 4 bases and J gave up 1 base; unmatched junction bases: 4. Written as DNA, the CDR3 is TGCGCCAGCAGCAGGGACAGCTCGAACACTGAAGCTTTCTTT. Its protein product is CASSRDSSNTEAFF.

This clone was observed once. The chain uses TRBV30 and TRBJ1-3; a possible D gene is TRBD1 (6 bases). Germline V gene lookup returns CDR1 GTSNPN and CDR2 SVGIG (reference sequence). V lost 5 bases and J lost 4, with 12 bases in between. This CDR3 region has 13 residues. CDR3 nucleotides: TGTGCCTGGGGTACAGGGAGCGGAAACACCATATATTTT. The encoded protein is CAWGTGSGNTIYF.

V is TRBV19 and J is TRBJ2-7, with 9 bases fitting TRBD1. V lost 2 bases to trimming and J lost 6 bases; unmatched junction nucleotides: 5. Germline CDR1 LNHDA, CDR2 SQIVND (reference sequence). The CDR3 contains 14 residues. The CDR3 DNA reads TGTGCCAGTAGTATAAACAGGGGGCGAGGCGAGCAGTACTTC. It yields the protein CASSINRGRGEQYF.

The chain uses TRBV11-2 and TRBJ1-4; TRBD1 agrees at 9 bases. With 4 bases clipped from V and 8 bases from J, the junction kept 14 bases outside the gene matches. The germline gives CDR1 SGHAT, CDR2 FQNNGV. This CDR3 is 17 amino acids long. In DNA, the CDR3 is TGTGCCAGCAGCTCCAGTCCCGGGACAGGGTTATGGGAAAAACTGTTTTTT. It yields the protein CASSSSPGTGLWEKLFF.

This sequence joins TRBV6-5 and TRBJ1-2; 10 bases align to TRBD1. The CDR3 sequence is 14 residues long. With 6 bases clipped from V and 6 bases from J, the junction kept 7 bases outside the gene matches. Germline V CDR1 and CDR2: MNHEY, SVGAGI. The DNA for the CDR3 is TGTGCCAGCAGCCTAGACAGGGGGCGCGATGGCTACACCTTC. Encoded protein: CASSLDRGRDGYTF.

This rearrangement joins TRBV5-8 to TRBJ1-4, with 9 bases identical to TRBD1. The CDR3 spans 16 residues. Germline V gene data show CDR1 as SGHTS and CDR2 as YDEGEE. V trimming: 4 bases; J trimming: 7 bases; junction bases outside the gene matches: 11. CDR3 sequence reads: CASSPGTGRVGEKLFF. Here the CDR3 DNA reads TGTGCCAGCAGCCCCGGGACAGGGAGGGTTGGTGAAAAACTGTTTTTT.

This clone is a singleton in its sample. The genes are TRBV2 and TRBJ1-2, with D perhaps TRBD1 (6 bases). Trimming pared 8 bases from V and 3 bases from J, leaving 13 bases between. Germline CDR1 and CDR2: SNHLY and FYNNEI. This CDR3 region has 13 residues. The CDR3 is CASPEGVYYGYTF. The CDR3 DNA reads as TGTGCCAGCCCTGAGGGGGTGTACTATGGCTACACCTTC.

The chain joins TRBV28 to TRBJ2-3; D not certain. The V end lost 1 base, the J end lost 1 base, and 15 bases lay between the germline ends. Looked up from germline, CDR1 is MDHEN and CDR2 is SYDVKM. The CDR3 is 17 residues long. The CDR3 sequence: CASSLFETPMGTDTQYF. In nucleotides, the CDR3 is TGTGCCAGCAGTTTATTTGAGACACCTATGGGCACAGATACGCAGTATTTT.

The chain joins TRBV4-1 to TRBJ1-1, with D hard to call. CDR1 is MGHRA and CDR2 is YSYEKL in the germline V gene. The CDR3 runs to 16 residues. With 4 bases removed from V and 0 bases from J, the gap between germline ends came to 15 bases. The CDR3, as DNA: TGCGCCAGCAGCCCCTCACCAGCACAGATGAACACTGAAGCTTTCTTT. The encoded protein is CASSPSPAQMNTEAFF.

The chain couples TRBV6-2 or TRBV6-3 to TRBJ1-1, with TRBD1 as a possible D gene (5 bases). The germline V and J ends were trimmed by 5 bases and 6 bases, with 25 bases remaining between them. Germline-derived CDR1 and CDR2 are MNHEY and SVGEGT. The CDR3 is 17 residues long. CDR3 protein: CASSTRGIGVERSEAFF. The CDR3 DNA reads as TGTGCCAGCAGTACCCGTGGCATAGGGGTCGAACGGTCTGAAGCTTTCTTT.

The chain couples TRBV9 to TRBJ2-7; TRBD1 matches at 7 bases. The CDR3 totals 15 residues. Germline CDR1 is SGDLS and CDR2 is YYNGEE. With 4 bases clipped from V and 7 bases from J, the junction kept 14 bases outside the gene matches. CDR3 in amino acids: CASSSTDTGVGEQYF. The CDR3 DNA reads TGTGCCAGCAGCTCTACGGACACAGGGGTGGGGGAGCAGTACTTC. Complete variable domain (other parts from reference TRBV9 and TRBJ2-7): DSGVTQTPKHLITATGQRVTLRCSPRSGDLSVYWYQQSLDQGLQFLIQYYNGEERAKGNILERFSAQQFPDLHSELNLSSLELGDSALYFCASSSTDTGVGEQYFGPGTRLTVT.

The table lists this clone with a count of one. The CDR3 here is CASSFGLGANEKLFF. The CDR3 nucleotides read TGTGCCAGCAGTTTCGGTTTAGGGGCTAATGAAAAACTGTTTTTT. The rearrangement joins TRBV28 to TRBJ1-4; TRBD1 is a possible D gene (5 bases). Germline-derived CDR1 and CDR2 are MDHEN and SYDVKM. V gave up 3 bases and J gave up 3 bases, with 11 bases separating them. The CDR3 totals 15 residues.

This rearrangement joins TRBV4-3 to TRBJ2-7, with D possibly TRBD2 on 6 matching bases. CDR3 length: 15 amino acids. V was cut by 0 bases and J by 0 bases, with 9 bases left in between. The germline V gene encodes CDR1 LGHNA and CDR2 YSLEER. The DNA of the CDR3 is TGCGCCAGCAGCCAAGAGTCCGGGGGCTCCTACGAGCAGTACTTC. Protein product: CASSQESGGSYEQYF.

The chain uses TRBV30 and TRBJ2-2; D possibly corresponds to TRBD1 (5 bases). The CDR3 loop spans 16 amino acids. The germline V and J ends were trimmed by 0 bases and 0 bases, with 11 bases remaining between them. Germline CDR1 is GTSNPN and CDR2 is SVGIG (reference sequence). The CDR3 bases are TGTGCCTGGAGTGTATATACAGGATCGAACACCGGGGAGCTGTTTTTT. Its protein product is CAWSVYTGSNTGELFF.